The present T cell receptor beta chain was sequenced within a study of blood T cell repertoires in COVID-19. Across the study: Samples representing acute and convalescent COVID-19 were sourced from the United States, Italy and Spain.

The method was immunoSEQ multiplex PCR; TCRdb's version includes in-frame clones alone and lacks a portion of them. The table has around 200,000 clones, around 80% seen once. This clone has just one count. Between the trimmed V and J ends, which lost 4 bases and 2 bases, there was a span of 18 bases. The CDR3 covers 17 residues. Germline V lookup: CDR1 MNHEY, CDR2 SVGEGT. This clonotype was sampled from a woman over 75 with acute or convalescent COVID-19. The sample was peripheral blood. This sequence joins TRBV6-2 or TRBV6-3 and TRBJ1-5, with D unresolved. The CDR3, as DNA: TGTGCCAGCAGTTCCCGGGGTGGAAGGGTGGGCAATCAGCCCCAGCATTTT. Residues: CASSSRGGRVGNQPQHF.